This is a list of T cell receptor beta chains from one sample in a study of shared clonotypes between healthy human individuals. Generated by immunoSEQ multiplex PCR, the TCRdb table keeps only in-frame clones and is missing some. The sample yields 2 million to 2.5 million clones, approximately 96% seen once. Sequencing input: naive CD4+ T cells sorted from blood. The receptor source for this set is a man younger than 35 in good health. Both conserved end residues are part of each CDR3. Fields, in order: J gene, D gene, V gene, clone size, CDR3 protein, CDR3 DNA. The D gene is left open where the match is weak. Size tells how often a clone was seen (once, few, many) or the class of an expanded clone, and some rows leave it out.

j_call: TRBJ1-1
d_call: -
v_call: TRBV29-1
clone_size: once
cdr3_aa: CSVEDSPMGGPYGEAFF
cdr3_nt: TGCAGCGTTGAAGATTCCCCCATGGGAGGTCCCTATGGAGAAGCTTTCTTT

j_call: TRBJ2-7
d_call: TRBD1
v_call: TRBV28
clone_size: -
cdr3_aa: CASRDRESFSDEQYF
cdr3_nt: TGTGCCAGCCGGGACAGGGAATCATTCAGCGACGAGCAGTACTTC

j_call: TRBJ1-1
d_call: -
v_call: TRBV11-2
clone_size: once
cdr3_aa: CASSYSGQRNTEAFF
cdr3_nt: TGTGCCAGCAGCTACTCGGGGCAACGTAACACTGAAGCTTTCTTT

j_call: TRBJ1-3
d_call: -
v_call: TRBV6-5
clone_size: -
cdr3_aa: CASKRSSGNTIYF
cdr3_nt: TGTGCCAGCAAACGTAGCTCTGGAAACACCATATATTTT

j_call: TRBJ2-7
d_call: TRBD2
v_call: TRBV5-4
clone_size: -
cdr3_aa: CASSLARTSGGSYEQYF
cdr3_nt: TGTGCCAGCAGCTTGGCGAGGACTAGCGGAGGCTCCTACGAGCAGTACTTC

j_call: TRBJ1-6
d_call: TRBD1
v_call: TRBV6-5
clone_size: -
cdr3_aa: CASRGQGTNSPLHF
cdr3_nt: TGTGCCAGCAGGGGACAGGGGACTAATTCACCCCTCCACTTT

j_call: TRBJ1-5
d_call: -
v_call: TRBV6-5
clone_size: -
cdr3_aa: CASSRGGYNQPQHF
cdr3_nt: TGTGCCAGCAGTCGGGGGGGGTACAATCAGCCCCAGCATTTT

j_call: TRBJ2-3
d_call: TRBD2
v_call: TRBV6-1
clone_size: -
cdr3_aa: CASSRLAGEGDTQYF
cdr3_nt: TGTGCCAGCAGCAGACTAGCGGGGGAGGGAGATACGCAGTATTTT

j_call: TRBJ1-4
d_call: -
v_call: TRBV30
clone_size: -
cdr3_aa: CAWSVEVYEKLFF
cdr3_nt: TGTGCCTGGAGTGTCGAGGTCTACGAAAAACTGTTTTTT

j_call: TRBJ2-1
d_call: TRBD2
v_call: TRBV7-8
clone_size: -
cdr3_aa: CASSFAGVSYNEQFF
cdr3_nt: TGTGCCAGCAGCTTTGCGGGAGTCTCCTACAATGAGCAGTTCTTC

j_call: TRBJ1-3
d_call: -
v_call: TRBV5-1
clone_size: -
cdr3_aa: CASSLAREDAGNTIYF
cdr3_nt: TGCGCCAGCAGCTTGGCCAGGGAGGATGCTGGAAACACCATATATTTT

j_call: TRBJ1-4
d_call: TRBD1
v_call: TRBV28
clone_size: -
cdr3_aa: CASSLTGGNEKLFF
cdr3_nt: TGTGCCAGCAGTTTAACAGGGGGGAACGAAAAACTGTTTTTT

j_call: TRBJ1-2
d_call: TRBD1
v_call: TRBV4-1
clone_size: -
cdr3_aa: CASSQRTGLNYGYTF
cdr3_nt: TGCGCCAGCAGCCAGCGGACAGGGTTGAACTATGGCTACACCTTC

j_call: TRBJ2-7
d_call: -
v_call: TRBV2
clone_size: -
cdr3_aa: CASSVAESYEQYF
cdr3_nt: TGTGCCAGCAGTGTAGCGGAGTCCTACGAGCAGTACTTC

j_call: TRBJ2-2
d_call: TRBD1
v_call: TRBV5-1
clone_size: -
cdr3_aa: CASSFLTGGATGELFF
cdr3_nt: TGCGCCAGCAGCTTTCTTACAGGGGGTGCCACCGGGGAGCTGTTTTTT

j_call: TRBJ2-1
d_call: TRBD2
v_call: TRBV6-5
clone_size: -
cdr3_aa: CASSSSGTRYEQFF
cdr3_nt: TGTGCCAGCAGTTCATCCGGGACTAGATATGAGCAGTTCTTC

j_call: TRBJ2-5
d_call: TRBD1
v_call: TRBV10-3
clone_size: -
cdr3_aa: CAISGQGAPETQYF
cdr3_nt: TGTGCCATCAGCGGACAGGGGGCTCCGGAGACCCAGTACTTC

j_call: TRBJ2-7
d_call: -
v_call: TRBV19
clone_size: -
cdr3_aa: CASRGPGTTPYEQYF
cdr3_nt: TGTGCCAGTAGAGGTCCGGGGACGACTCCCTACGAGCAGTACTTC

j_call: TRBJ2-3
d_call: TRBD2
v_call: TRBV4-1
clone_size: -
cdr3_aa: CASSQDGLAGRDTQYF
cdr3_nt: TGCGCCAGCAGCCAAGACGGACTAGCGGGCCGAGATACGCAGTATTTT

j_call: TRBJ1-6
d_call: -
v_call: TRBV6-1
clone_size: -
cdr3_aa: CASSGLTGPSSYNSPLHF
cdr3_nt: TGTGCCAGCAGTGGATTAACAGGGCCGAGCTCCTATAATTCACCCCTCCACTTT

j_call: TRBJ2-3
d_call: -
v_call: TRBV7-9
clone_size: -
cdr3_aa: CASSPGADTQYF
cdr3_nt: TGTGCCAGCAGCCCAGGCGCAGATACGCAGTATTTT

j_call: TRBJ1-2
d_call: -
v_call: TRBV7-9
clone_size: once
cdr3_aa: CASSLEGPGRGYTF
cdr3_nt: TGTGCCAGCAGCTTGGAGGGCCCCGGGCGGGGCTACACCTTC

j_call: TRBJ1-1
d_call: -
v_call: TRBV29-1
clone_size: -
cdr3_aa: CSVAKGEVGRTEAFF
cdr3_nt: TGCAGCGTGGCAAAAGGGGAGGTGGGGCGGACTGAAGCTTTCTTT

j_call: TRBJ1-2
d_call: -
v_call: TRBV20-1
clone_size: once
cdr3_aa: CSARGQGGYTF
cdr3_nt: TGCAGTGCTAGGGGGCAGGGAGGCTACACCTTC

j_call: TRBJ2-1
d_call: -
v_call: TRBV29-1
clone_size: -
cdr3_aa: CSALSTGTQFF
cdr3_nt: TGCAGCGCACTCTCTACCGGGACTCAGTTCTTC

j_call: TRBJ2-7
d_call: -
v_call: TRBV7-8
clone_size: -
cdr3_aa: CASSLAGVHEQYF
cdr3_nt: TGTGCCAGCAGCTTAGCAGGGGTTCACGAGCAGTACTTC

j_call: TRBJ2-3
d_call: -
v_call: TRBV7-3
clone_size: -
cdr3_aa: CASRAASTDTQYF
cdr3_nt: TGTGCCAGCAGGGCAGCTAGCACAGATACGCAGTATTTT

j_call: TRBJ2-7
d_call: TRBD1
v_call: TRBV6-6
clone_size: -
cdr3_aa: CASRATGAITYEQYF
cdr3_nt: TGTGCCAGCAGAGCGACAGGGGCGATAACCTACGAGCAGTACTTC

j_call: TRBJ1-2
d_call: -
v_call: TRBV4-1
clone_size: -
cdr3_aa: CASSQDVTGFYGYTF
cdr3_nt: TGCGCCAGCAGCCAAGATGTGACAGGCTTCTATGGCTACACCTTC

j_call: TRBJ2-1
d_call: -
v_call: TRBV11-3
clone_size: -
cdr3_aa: CASSLVWTDNEQFF
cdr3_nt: TGTGCCAGCAGCTTAGTTTGGACGGACAATGAGCAGTTCTTC

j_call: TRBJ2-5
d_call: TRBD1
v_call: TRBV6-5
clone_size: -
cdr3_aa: CASSRGTGQETQYF
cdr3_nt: TGTGCCAGCAGTAGAGGGACAGGCCAAGAGACCCAGTACTTC

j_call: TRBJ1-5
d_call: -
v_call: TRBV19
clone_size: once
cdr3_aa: CASNPRLDSHNQPQHF
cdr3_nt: TGTGCCAGTAACCCAAGGCTCGACAGTCACAATCAGCCCCAGCATTTT

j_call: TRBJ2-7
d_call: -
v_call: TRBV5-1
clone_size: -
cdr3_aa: CASSLGGTYEQYF
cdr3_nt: TGCGCCAGCAGCTTGGGTGGAACCTACGAGCAGTACTTC

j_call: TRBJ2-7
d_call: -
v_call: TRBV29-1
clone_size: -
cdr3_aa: CSVGRGKSYEQYF
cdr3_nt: TGCAGCGTTGGTAGGGGCAAGTCCTACGAGCAGTACTTC

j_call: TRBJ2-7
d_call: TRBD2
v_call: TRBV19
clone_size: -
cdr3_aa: CASSPRRREGLYEQYF
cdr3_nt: TGTGCCAGTAGTCCAAGGCGGCGGGAGGGCCTCTACGAGCAGTACTTC

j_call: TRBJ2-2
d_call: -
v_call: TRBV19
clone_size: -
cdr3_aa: CASSMLGETGELFF
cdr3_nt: TGTGCCAGTAGTATGCTCGGAGAAACCGGGGAGCTGTTTTTT

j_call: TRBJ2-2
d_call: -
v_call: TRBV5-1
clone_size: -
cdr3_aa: CASSLEFGTQRAGELFF
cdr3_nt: TGCGCCAGCAGCTTGGAGTTCGGGACCCAGAGGGCCGGGGAGCTGTTTTTT

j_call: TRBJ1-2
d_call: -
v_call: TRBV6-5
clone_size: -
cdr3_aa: CASRRGDYGYTF
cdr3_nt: TGTGCCAGCCGGAGGGGGGACTATGGCTACACCTTC

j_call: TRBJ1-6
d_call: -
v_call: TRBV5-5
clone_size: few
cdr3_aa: CASSLRYGQGGSPLHF
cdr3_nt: TGTGCCAGCAGCTTGAGGTACGGGCAGGGAGGTTCACCCCTCCACTTT

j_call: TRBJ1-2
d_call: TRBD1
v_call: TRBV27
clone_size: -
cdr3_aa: CASSSFGDRGAHYGYTF
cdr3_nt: TGTGCCAGCAGTTCTTTCGGGGACAGGGGAGCTCACTATGGCTACACCTTC

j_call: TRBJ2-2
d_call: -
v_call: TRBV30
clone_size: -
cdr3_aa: CAWSVGMSELFF
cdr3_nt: TGTGCCTGGAGTGTAGGAATGTCCGAGCTGTTTTTT

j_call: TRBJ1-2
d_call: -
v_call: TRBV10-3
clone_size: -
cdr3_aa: CAISEGGAINYGYTF
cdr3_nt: TGTGCCATCAGTGAGGGGGGGGCGATCAACTATGGCTACACCTTC

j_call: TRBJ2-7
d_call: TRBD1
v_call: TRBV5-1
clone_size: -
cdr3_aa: CASSLTQGALTYEQYF
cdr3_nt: TGCGCCAGCAGCCTAACACAGGGGGCCCTAACCTACGAGCAGTACTTC

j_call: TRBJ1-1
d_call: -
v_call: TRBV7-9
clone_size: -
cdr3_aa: CASSATTLPGAAEAFF
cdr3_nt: TGTGCCAGCAGCGCCACGACGTTGCCGGGGGCAGCTGAAGCTTTCTTT